These T cell receptor beta chains were read from a single sample in a study of blood T cell repertoires in COVID-19. Generated by immunoSEQ multiplex PCR, the TCRdb table keeps only in-frame clones and is missing some. Here the sample spans tens of thousands of clones, over 75% being singletons. The sequenced material came from peripheral blood. All receptors come from a woman between 65 and 79 years old with acute or convalescent COVID-19. Each CDR3 is given with its conserved first and last residue. D genes are given only for firm matches. Expanded clones get a size class; other rows say once, few or many, or leave the size out.

TRBV6-5	.	TRBJ2-1	.	CASSQRNWEQFF	TGTGCCAGCAGCCAAAGAAACTGGGAGCAGTTCTTC
TRBV3-1/TRBV3-2	TRBD1	TRBJ1-1	.	CASSQEVGQSAFF	TGTGCCAGCAGCCAAGAAGTGGGACAGAGCGCTTTCTTT
TRBV7-6	.	TRBJ1-1	.	CASSPQGLNTEAFF	TGTGCCAGCAGCCCCCAGGGTCTGAACACTGAAGCTTTCTTT
TRBV3-1/TRBV3-2	TRBD2	TRBJ2-5	.	CASSVLAGGQQETQYF	TGTGCCAGCAGCGTTCTGGCGGGGGGTCAGCAAGAGACCCAGTACTTC
TRBV18	.	TRBJ1-5	.	CASSPPIGKQPQHF	TGTGCCAGCTCACCACCGATTGGCAAACAGCCCCAGCATTTT
TRBV13	TRBD2	TRBJ2-3	once	CASSLRLAGGPTDTQYF	TGTGCCAGCAGCCTTAGACTAGCGGGGGGGCCAACAGATACGCAGTATTTT
TRBV18	.	TRBJ2-5	.	CASSPGIQETQYF	TGTGCCAGCTCTCCGGGGATCCAAGAGACCCAGTACTTC
TRBV6-5	TRBD1	TRBJ1-2	.	CARGTGGTGYTF	TGTGCCAGGGGAACAGGGGGGACTGGCTACACCTTC
TRBV4-3	TRBD2	TRBJ2-3	few	CASSQAVRGGRVEDTQYF	TGCGCCAGCAGCCAAGCCGTCCGGGGCGGGAGGGTTGAAGATACGCAGTATTTT
TRBV4-3	.	TRBJ1-5	.	CASSQDHQGYSNQPQHF	TGCGCCAGCAGCCAAGATCACCAGGGGTATAGCAATCAGCCCCAGCATTTT
TRBV21-1	.	TRBJ2-2	.	CASSQETRDTGELFF	TGTGCCAGCAGCCAGGAGACTAGAGACACCGGGGAGCTGTTTTTT
TRBV25-1	TRBD2	TRBJ2-3	.	CASSEWREGVDTQYF	TGTGCCAGCAGTGAGTGGCGGGAGGGAGTAGATACGCAGTATTTT
TRBV11-1	.	TRBJ1-2	.	CASSSRASYGYTF	TGTGCCAGCAGCTCCAGGGCCTCCTATGGCTACACCTTC
TRBV6-6	.	TRBJ2-3	.	CATRGLRGASTDTQYF	TGTGCCACCCGGGGGCTCCGGGGGGCAAGCACAGATACGCAGTATTTT
TRBV7-8	.	TRBJ1-1	.	CASSLGGSMNTEAFF	TGTGCCAGCAGCTTGGGAGGTTCCATGAACACTGAAGCTTTCTTT
TRBV3-1/TRBV3-2	.	TRBJ1-5	.	CASSQGGDQPQHF	TGTGCCAGCAGCCAAGGGGGCGATCAGCCCCAGCATTTT
TRBV10-3	TRBD1	TRBJ2-3	few	CAISSRDRGGKDTQYF	TGTGCCATCAGTTCCAGGGACAGAGGTGGCAAAGATACGCAGTATTTT
TRBV4-3	.	TRBJ2-1	.	CASSQGQSGSYNEQFF	TGCGCCAGCAGCCAAGGTCAGAGCGGCTCCTACAATGAGCAGTTCTTC
TRBV2	.	TRBJ1-2	.	CASSLRRGANYGYTF	TGTGCCAGCAGTCTCCGGAGGGGAGCTAACTATGGCTACACCTTC
TRBV19	TRBD1	TRBJ2-3	.	CASSPGQGFKDTQYF	TGTGCCAGTAGCCCAGGACAGGGGTTTAAGGATACGCAGTATTTT
TRBV27	TRBD1	TRBJ1-3	.	CASRQTGNTGNTIYF	TGTGCCAGCAGACAGACAGGGAACACTGGAAACACCATATATTTT
TRBV6-2/TRBV6-3	.	TRBJ1-2	.	CASSDRRYGYTF	TGTGCCAGCAGCGACAGGCGATATGGCTACACCTTC
TRBV7-2	.	TRBJ1-1	.	CASNVQLNTEAFF	TGTGCCAGCAACGTTCAGTTGAACACTGAAGCTTTCTTT
TRBV15	TRBD2	TRBJ2-1	.	CATSRDLVLAGGLYNEQFF	TGTGCCACCAGCAGAGATCTCGTACTAGCGGGAGGTCTCTACAATGAGCAGTTCTTC
TRBV3-1/TRBV3-2	.	TRBJ2-3	.	CASSQDRGRWADTQYF	TGTGCCAGCAGCCAAGATAGAGGGCGTTGGGCAGATACGCAGTATTTT
TRBV19	TRBD1	TRBJ1-2	.	CASSTPGGAGYGYTF	TGTGCCAGTAGTACTCCAGGGGGCGCGGGCTATGGCTACACCTTC
TRBV11-3	.	TRBJ1-1	.	CASNGGQPNTEAFF	TGTGCCAGCAACGGTGGGCAGCCGAACACTGAAGCTTTCTTT
TRBV29-1	TRBD1	TRBJ1-2	few	CSVETGLTNYGYTF	TGCAGCGTTGAGACAGGGCTAACTAACTATGGCTACACCTTC
TRBV24-1	TRBD1	TRBJ2-2	.	CATSDLQATGATGELFF	TGTGCCACCAGTGATTTGCAAGCGACAGGGGCCACCGGGGAGCTGTTTTTT
TRBV30	TRBD1	TRBJ2-1	.	CAWDRGYEWEQFF	TGTGCCTGGGACAGGGGTTACGAGTGGGAGCAGTTCTTC
TRBV11-2	.	TRBJ2-3	.	CASSLEPSGTDTQYF	TGTGCCAGCAGCTTAGAACCTAGCGGCACAGATACGCAGTATTTT
TRBV11-2	.	TRBJ2-2	.	CASSSPGQRDGELFF	TGTGCCAGCAGCTCCCCAGGGCAAAGGGACGGGGAGCTGTTTTTT
TRBV5-8	TRBD2	TRBJ2-5	.	CASSLGGLAETQYF	TGTGCCAGCAGCTTGGGAGGACTAGCAGAGACCCAGTACTTC
TRBV20-1	.	TRBJ1-2	.	CSASAGGAGYGYTF	TGCAGTGCTAGTGCTGGGGGCGCGGGCTATGGCTACACCTTC
TRBV5-1	.	TRBJ2-1	.	CASSPDSNFNNEQFF	TGCGCCAGCAGCCCGGACTCGAATTTCAACAATGAGCAGTTCTTC
TRBV29-1	.	TRBJ2-5	.	CLGLFGSQETQYF	TGCTTAGGCCTCTTCGGGAGCCAAGAGACCCAGTACTTC
TRBV12-3/TRBV12-4	TRBD1	TRBJ1-1	once	CASSAGTASEAFF	TGTGCCAGCAGTGCCGGGACAGCGAGTGAAGCTTTCTTT
TRBV7-9	TRBD1	TRBJ1-2	once	CASSSGQGPRNYGYTF	TGTGCCAGCAGCTCCGGACAGGGCCCTCGCAACTATGGCTACACCTTC
TRBV9	.	TRBJ2-1	.	CASSGSSYNEQFF	TGTGCCAGCAGCGGCAGCTCCTACAATGAGCAGTTCTTC
TRBV7-8	TRBD2	TRBJ2-1	.	CASSPLFSAGGGNEQFF	TGTGCCAGCAGCCCCCTTTTTTCAGCGGGAGGGGGCAATGAGCAGTTCTTC
TRBV7-8	.	TRBJ1-5	.	CASSFDPGGRNQPQHF	TGTGCCAGCAGCTTCGATCCGGGGGGGCGCAATCAGCCCCAGCATTTT
TRBV27	.	TRBJ1-5	.	CASRLLAVNSNQPQHF	TGTGCCAGCCGTTTACTGGCAGTCAATAGCAATCAGCCCCAGCATTTT
TRBV7-9	.	TRBJ1-2	few	CASTYAQGYYGYTF	TGTGCCAGCACCTACGCACAGGGATACTATGGCTACACCTTC
TRBV6-2/TRBV6-3	.	TRBJ1-6	.	CASSARIAGSPLHF	TGTGCCAGCAGTGCCCGTATAGCGGGGTCACCCCTCCACTTT
TRBV3-1/TRBV3-2	.	TRBJ2-1	.	CASSQPSVVKHEQFF	TGTGCCAGCAGCCAACCGTCCGTGGTCAAGCATGAGCAGTTCTTC
TRBV4-1	.	TRBJ1-5	few	CASSQETRGNQPQHF	TGCGCCAGCAGCCAAGAAACCCGGGGCAATCAGCCCCAGCATTTT
TRBV2	.	TRBJ2-2	.	CASSRQGGTGELFF	TGTGCCAGCAGTCGGCAGGGAGGCACCGGGGAGCTGTTTTTT